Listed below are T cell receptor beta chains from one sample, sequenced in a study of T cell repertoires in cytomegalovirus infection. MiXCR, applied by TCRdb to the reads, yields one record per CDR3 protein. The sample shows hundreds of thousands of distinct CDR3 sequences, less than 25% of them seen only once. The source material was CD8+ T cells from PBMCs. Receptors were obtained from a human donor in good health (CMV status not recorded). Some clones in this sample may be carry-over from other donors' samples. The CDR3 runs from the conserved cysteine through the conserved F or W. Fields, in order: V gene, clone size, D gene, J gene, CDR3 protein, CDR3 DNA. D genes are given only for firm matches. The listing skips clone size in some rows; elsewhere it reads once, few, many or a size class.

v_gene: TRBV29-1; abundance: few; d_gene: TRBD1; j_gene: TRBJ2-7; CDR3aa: CSAAGTGTSYEQYF; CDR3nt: TGCAGCGCCGCCGGGACAGGGACGTCCTACGAGCAGTACTTC
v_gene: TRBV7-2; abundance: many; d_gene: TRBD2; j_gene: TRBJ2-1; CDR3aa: CASSTLAGTYNEQFF; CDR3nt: TGTGCCAGCAGCACCCTAGCGGGGACATACAATGAGCAGTTCTTC
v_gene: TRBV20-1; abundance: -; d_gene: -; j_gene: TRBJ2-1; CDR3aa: CSTRGQGGNEQFF; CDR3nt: TGCAGTACTAGAGGACAGGGAGGGAATGAGCAGTTCTTC
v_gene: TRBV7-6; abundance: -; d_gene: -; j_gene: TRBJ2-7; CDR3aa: CASNLGGDNYEQYF; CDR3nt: TGTGCCAGCAACTTAGGCGGGGACAACTACGAGCAGTACTTC
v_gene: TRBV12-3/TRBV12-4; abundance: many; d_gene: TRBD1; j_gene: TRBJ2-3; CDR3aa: CASSSSQQGASTDTQYF; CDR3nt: TGTGCCAGCAGTTCCAGCCAACAGGGGGCCAGCACAGATACGCAGTATTTT
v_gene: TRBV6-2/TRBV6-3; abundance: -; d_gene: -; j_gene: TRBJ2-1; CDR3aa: CASSYDWGSGNEQFF; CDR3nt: TGTGCCAGCAGTTACGACTGGGGCTCGGGGAATGAGCAGTTCTTC
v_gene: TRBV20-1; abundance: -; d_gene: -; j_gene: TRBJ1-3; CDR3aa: CSARDLEGFLNSGNTIYF; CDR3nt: TGCAGTGCTAGAGATCTGGAGGGTTTTCTTAACTCTGGAAACACCATATATTTT
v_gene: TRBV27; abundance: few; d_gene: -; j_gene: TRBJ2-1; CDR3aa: CASSPWTVPNEQFF; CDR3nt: TGTGCCAGCAGTCCCTGGACGGTGCCGAATGAGCAGTTCTTC
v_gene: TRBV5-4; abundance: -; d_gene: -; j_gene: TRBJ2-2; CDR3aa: CASSFLGMGTGELFF; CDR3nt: TGTGCCAGCAGCTTCCTTGGGATGGGGACCGGGGAGCTGTTTTTT
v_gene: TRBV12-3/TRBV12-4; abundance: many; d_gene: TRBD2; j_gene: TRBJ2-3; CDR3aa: CASSRTSGERTDTQYF; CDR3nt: TGTGCCAGCAGCCGGACTAGCGGGGAACGCACAGATACGCAGTATTTT
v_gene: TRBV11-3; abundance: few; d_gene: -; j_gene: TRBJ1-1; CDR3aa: CASSFNRITEAFF; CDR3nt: TGTGCCAGCAGCTTTAACAGGATCACTGAAGCTTTCTTT
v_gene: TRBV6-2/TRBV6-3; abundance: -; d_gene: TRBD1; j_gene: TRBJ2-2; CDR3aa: CASCTGTGGANTGELFF; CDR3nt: TGTGCCAGCTGTACCGGGACAGGGGGCGCGAACACCGGGGAGCTGTTTTTT
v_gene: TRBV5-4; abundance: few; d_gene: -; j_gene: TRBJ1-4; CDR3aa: CASSFGGHDEKLFF; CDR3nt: TGTGCCAGCAGCTTCGGGGGCCATGATGAAAAACTGTTTTTT
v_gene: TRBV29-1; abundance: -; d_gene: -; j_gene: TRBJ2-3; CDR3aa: CSADPAGQGGTDTQYF; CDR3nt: TGCAGCGCAGACCCGGCGGGCCAGGGAGGAACAGATACGCAGTATTTT
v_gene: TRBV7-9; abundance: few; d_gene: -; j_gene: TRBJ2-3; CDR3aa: CASSFGTGATDTQYF; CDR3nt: TGTGCCAGCAGCTTCGGCACGGGGGCCACAGATACGCAGTATTTT
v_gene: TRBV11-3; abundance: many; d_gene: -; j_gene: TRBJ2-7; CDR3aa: CASSKNEAYEQYF; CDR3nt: TGTGCCAGCAGCAAAAATGAGGCTTACGAGCAGTACTTC
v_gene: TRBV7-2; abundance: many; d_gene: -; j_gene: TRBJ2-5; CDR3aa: CASSLRRGARETQYF; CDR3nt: TGTGCCAGCAGCTTACGTAGGGGCGCGAGAGAGACCCAGTACTTC
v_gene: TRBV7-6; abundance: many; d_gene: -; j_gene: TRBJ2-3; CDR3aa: CASSAPPDWVQYF; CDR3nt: TGTGCCAGCAGCGCCCCTCCGGATTGGGTGCAGTATTTT
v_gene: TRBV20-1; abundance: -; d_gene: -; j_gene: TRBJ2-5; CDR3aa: CSARDRRTIRETQYF; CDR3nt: TGCAGTGCTAGAGATCGTCGGACAATCCGAGAGACCCAGTACTTC
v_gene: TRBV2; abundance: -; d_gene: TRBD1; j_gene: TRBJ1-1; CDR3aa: CASHPGGNTEAFF; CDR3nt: TGTGCCAGCCATCCAGGGGGGAACACTGAAGCTTTCTTT
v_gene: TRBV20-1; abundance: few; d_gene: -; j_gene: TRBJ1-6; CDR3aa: CSARDGVGPASYNSPLHF; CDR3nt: TGCAGTGCTAGAGATGGGGTCGGTCCTGCCTCCTATAATTCACCCCTCCACTTT
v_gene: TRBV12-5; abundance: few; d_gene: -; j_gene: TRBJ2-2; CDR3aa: CASGPDRRTGTGELFF; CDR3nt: TGTGCTAGTGGTCCAGACAGAAGAACGGGGACCGGGGAGCTGTTTTTT
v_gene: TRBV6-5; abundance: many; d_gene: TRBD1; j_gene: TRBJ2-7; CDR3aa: CASSYSPGTGGGGQYF; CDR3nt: TGTGCCAGCAGTTACTCACCCGGGACAGGGGGCGGCGGGCAGTACTTC
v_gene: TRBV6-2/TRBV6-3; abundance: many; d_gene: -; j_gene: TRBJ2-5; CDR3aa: CASSYVRGGSETQYF; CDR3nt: TGTGCCAGCAGTTACGTGAGGGGGGGATCGGAGACCCAGTACTTC
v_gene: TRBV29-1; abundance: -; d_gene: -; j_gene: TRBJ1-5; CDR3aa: CSVDTGEGNQPQHF; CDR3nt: TGCAGCGTTGATACGGGAGAGGGCAATCAGCCCCAGCATTTT
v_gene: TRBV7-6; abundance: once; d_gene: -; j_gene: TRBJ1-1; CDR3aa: CASSPAGTGAFF; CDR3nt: TGTGCCAGCAGCCCTGCAGGAACTGGAGCTTTCTTT
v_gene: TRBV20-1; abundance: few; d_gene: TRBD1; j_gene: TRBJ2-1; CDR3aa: CSARDPGQGRYNEQFF; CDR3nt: TGCAGTGCTAGAGATCCGGGACAGGGGAGGTACAATGAGCAGTTCTTC
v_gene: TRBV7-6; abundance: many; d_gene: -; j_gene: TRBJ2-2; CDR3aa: CASSPVGELFF; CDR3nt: TGTGCCAGCAGCCCGGTTGGGGAGCTGTTTTTT
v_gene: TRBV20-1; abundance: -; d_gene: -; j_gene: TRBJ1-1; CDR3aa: CSASPPNSDGKGWNTEAFF; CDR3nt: TGCAGTGCTAGCCCGCCTAACTCGGACGGGAAAGGTTGGAACACTGAAGCTTTCTTT
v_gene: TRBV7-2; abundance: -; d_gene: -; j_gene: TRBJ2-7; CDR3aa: CASSARGAYEQYF; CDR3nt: TGTGCCAGCAGCGCCCGAGGCGCCTACGAGCAGTACTTC
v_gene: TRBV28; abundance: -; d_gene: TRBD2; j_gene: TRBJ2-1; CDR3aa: CASSSGLALNEQFF; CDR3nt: TGTGCCAGCAGTTCGGGACTAGCACTCAATGAGCAGTTCTTC
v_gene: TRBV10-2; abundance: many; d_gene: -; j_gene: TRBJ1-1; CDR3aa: CASSDRRQHTEAFF; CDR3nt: TGCGCCAGCAGTGATCGTAGACAGCACACTGAAGCTTTCTTT
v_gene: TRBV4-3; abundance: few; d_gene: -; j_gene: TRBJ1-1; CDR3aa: CASSQAWGANTEAFF; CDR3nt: TGCGCCAGCAGCCAAGCTTGGGGGGCTAACACTGAAGCTTTCTTT
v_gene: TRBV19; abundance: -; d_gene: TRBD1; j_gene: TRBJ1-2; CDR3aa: CASGGQNYGYTF; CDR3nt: TGTGCCAGTGGGGGACAGAACTATGGCTACACCTTC
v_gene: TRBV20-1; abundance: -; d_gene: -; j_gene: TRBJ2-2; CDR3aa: CSAGPANTGELFF; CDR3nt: TGCAGTGCTGGCCCAGCGAACACCGGGGAGCTGTTTTTT
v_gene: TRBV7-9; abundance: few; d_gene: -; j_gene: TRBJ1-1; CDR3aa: CASRPPGPLANTEAFF; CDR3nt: TGTGCCAGCAGGCCTCCCGGGCCGCTAGCGAACACTGAAGCTTTCTTT
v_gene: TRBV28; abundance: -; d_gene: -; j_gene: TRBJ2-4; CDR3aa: CASSPLGSMAIQYF; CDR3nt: TGTGCCAGCAGTCCCCTTGGTAGCATGGCCATTCAGTACTTC
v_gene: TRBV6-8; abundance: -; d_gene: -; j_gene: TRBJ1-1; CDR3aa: CASSRVAGDVEAFF; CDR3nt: TGTGCCAGCTCAAGGGTCGCAGGGGACGTCGAAGCTTTCTTT
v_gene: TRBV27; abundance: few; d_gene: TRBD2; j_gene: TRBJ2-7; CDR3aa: CASRPGLAGEQYF; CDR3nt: TGTGCCAGCAGACCGGGACTAGCCGGCGAGCAGTACTTC
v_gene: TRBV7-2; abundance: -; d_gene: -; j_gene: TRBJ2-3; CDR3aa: CANSLRWRGSTDTQYF; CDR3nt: TGTGCCAACAGCTTACGTTGGCGGGGTAGCACAGATACGCAGTATTTT
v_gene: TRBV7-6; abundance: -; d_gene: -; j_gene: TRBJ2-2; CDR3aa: CASSFDRLNTGELFF; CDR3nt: TGTGCCAGCAGTTTCGACAGGCTGAACACCGGGGAGCTGTTTTTT
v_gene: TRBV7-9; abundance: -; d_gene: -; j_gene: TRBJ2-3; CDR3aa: CASSLAAYPGTDTQYF; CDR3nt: TGTGCCAGCAGCTTAGCGGCCTACCCCGGCACAGATACGCAGTATTTT
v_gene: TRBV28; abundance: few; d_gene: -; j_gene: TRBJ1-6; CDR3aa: CASDADGGSPLHF; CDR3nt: TGTGCCAGTGACGCTGATGGGGGTTCACCCCTCCACTTT
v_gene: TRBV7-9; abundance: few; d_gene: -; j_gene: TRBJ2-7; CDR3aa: CASSSFSFRVHEQYF; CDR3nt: TGTGCCAGCAGCTCCTTCTCATTCAGGGTCCACGAGCAGTACTTC
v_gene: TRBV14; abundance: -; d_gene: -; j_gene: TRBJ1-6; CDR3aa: CASSQGDISSSPLHF; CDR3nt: TGTGCCAGCAGCCAAGGCGACATAAGCTCTTCACCCCTCCACTTT
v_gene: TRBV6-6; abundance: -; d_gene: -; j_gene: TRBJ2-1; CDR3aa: CASSSLPGSQTGEQFF; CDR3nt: TGTGCCAGCAGCTCCCTCCCGGGATCACAAACGGGTGAGCAGTTCTTC
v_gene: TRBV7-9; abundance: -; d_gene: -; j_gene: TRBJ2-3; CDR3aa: CASSPPLADTQYF; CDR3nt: TGTGCCAGCAGCCCTCCTCTAGCGGATACGCAGTATTTT
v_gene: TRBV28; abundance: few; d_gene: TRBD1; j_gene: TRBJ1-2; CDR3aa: CASRRPGQGTVNYGYTF; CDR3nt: TGTGCCAGCAGACGACCGGGACAGGGAACCGTTAACTATGGCTACACCTTC
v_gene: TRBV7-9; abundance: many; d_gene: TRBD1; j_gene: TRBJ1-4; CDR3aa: CASRSRQGDASTNEKLFF; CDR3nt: TGTGCCAGCAGATCCCGACAGGGGGACGCCTCAACTAATGAAAAACTGTTTTTT
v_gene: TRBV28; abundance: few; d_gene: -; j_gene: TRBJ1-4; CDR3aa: CASSYARVATNEKLFF; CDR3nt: TGTGCCAGCAGTTACGCAAGGGTTGCAACTAATGAAAAACTGTTTTTT
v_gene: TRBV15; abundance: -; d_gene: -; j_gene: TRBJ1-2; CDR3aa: CATSRDRAGPYGYIF; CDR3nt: TGTGCCACCAGCAGAGACCGGGCAGGGCCCTATGGCTACATCTTC
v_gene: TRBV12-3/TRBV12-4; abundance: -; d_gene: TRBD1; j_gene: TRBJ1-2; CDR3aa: CASSSLDGTDIYGYTF; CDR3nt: TGTGCCAGCAGTTCTCTTGATGGGACAGACATCTATGGCTACACCTTC
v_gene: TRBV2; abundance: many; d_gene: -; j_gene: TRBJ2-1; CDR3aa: CASSEGTDNEQFF; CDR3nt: TGTGCCAGCAGTGAGGGCACGGACAATGAGCAGTTCTTC